In its sample, the clone carrying this T cell receptor (beta chain) was seen once. Its cognate antigen is unknown. This sample also contains other DNA sequences that code for the same CDR3. V gave up 2 bases and J gave up 4 bases, with 9 bases separating them. Per the germline V gene, CDR1 is GTSNPN and CDR2 is SVGIG (reference sequence). The CDR3 loop spans 12 amino acids. CD8 cells classed as naive were CD45RO-negative and positively selected for CCR7, excluding terminally differentiated effector memory CD45RA+ cells. The sample is drawn from a study of shared clonotypes between healthy human individuals. General study results and limits: It was observed that 5% to 6.5% of naive CD4 clonotypes were shared across several donors.

Samples underwent the assay at deep level. The method was immunoSEQ multiplex PCR; TCRdb's version includes in-frame clones alone and lacks a portion of them. Of about 2 million clones detected, approximately 94% appear once; the ten largest clones hold 1.2%. The TCR comes from a man younger than 35 in good health. Material: naive CD8+ T cells sorted from blood. The V call is TRBV30, the J call TRBJ2-7; no reliable D call. DNA for the CDR3: TGTGCCTGGAGTTCCCCCCCGTACGAGCAGTACTTC. Protein: CAWSSPPYEQYF.